The 3 T cell receptor beta chains listed next were all sequenced from one sample in a study of T cell repertoires in cytomegalovirus infection. No antigen is known for these receptors. TCRdb called the reads again in MiXCR, with one record for every CDR3 protein. The sample lists just over 450,000 distinct CDR3 sequences; approximately 40% were seen once. The sample in question was cultured PBMCs, obtained from culture after CMV antigen stimulation. Receptor source: a human donor in good health (CMV status not recorded). Some clones in this sample may be carry-over from other donors' samples.

This clonotype came up a few times. The chain employs TRBV4-1 and TRBJ2-7; 9 nucleotides align to TRBD2. This CDR3 has 17 amino acids. Germline loops: CDR1 MGHRA, CDR2 YSYEKL. Unmatched junction bases numbered 10, after V lost 0 bases and J lost 4 bases. Here the CDR3 DNA reads TGCGCCAGCAGCCAAGAACCTAGGGCTAGCGGGGCATACGAGCAGTACTTC. Protein product: CASSQEPRASGAYEQYF.

This clonotype has more than one count but fewer than ten. The chain has TRBV7-9 and TRBJ1-1; a weak D match, TRBD1 (6 bases). Trimming took 6 bases from V and 8 from J, leaving 16 bases between them. The CDR3 is 13 amino acids. Germline CDR1 and CDR2: SEHNR and FQNEAQ (reference sequence). In nucleotides, the CDR3 is TGTGCCAGCAGACAAGCTGGACAGCAGGAAGCTTTCTTT. Encoded protein: CASRQAGQQEAFF.

A few counts support this clonotype. The V and J genes are TRBV2 and TRBJ2-2; D is unclear. V lost 1 base and J 4 bases, leaving 13 bases between the germline ends. This CDR3 has 16 residues. In germline, CDR1 is SNHLY, CDR2 FYNNEI. CDR3 loop: CASSEDGVGFTGELFF. Here the CDR3 DNA reads TGTGCCAGCAGTGAAGATGGGGTTGGGTTCACCGGGGAGCTGTTTTTT. Drawing the rest from reference TRBV2 and TRBJ2-2, the complete variable domain is EPEVTQTPSHQVTQMGQEVILRCVPISNHLYFYWYRQILGQKVEFLVSFYNNEISEKSEIFDDQFSVERPDGSNFTLKIRSTKLEDSAMYFCASSEDGVGFTGELFFGEGSRLTVL.